This section outlines one T cell receptor beta chain sequence together with its context. Its antigen remains unknown. For TCRbeta, the library was prepared with unique molecular identifiers. TCRdb re-analysed the PCR reads in MiXCR, keeping a single row per CDR3 protein. Of about 590,000 distinct CDR3 sequences listed, approximately 12% were seen once; the top ten hold about 2.2%. CDR3 size: 14 residues. The junction had 2 bases not matched to a gene; V was cut back by 3 bases and J by 3 bases. Germline assignment: CDR1 LNHDA and CDR2 SQIVND (reference sequence). The data belong to a study of T-cell reconstitution after alpha-beta-depleted transplantation in children. Findings and limits, study-wide: Some patients owed their high day-60 TCRbeta diversity to surviving recipient T cells and thymic progenitors. The origin of alpha-beta T cells about two months after transplant was reportedly several hundred expanded graft clones. After one year, T-cell counts and TCRbeta diversity mostly came from new T cells.

The receptor was derived from a male patient under 18 who had a stem cell transplant for acute myeloid leukemia, so the T cells may come from the graft donor. Material: PBMCs, mostly from graft donor cells, obtained 360 days after TCRalphabeta/CD19-depleted stem cell transplant. V gene TRBV19 combines with J gene TRBJ1-1; 9 bases align to TRBD1. The CDR3, as DNA: TGTGCCAGTAGTATCTGGACAGGGGACACTGAAGCTTTCTTT. It specifies CASSIWTGDTEAFF.